This T cell receptor beta chain was profiled in a study of cytomegalovirus exposure and HLA in healthy donors. Germline V lookup: CDR1 SQVTM, CDR2 ANQGSEA. V lost 4 bases and J 4 bases, leaving 13 bases between the germline ends. This CDR3 spans 13 amino acids. The PCR ran on 60 Vbeta and 13 Jbeta primers. TCRdb's copy holds only in-frame clones and misses some; the assay was immunoSEQ multiplex PCR. Among some 100,000 clones listed, 81% were seen once. This clonotype was sampled from a woman aged 25 to 39 in good health and CMV-seronegative. The chain is built from TRBV29-1 and TRBJ2-5, with a weak D call TRBD1 (5 bases). The sequenced sample consisted of PBMCs. The CDR3 here is CSVAPRVVETQYF. CDR3 DNA sequence: TGCAGCGTTGCTCCCAGGGTCGTAGAGACCCAGTACTTC. The full variable domain, completed using reference TRBV29-1 and TRBJ2-5, is SAVISQKPSRDICQRGTSLTIQCQVDSQVTMMFWYRQQPGQSLTLIATANQGSEATYESGFVIDKFPISRPNLTFSTLTVSNMSPEDSSIYLCSVAPRVVETQYFGPGTRLLVL.